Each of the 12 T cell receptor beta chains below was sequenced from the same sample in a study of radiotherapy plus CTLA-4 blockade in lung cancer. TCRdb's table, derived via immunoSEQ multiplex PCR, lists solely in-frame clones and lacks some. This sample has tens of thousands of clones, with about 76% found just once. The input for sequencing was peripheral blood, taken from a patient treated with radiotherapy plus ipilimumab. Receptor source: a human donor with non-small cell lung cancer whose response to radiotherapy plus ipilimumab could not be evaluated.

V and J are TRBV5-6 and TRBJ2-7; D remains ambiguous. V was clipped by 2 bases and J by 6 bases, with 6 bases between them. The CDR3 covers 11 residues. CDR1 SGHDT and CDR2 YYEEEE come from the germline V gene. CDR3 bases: TGTGCCAGCAGCTTTCTAATCGAGCAGTACTTC. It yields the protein CASSFLIEQYF.

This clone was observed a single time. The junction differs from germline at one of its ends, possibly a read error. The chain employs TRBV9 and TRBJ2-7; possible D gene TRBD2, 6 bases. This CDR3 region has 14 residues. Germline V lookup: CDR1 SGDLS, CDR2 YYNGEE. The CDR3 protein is CASSVGAGNYEQYF. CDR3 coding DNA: TGTGCCAGCAGCGTAGGTGCGGGAAATTACGAACAGTACTTC. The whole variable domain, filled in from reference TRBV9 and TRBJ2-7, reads DSGVTQTPKHLITATGQRVTLRCSPRSGDLSVYWYQQSLDQGLQFLIQYYNGEERAKGNILERFSAQQFPDLHSELNLSSLELGDSALYFCASSVGAGNYEQYFGPGTRLTVT.

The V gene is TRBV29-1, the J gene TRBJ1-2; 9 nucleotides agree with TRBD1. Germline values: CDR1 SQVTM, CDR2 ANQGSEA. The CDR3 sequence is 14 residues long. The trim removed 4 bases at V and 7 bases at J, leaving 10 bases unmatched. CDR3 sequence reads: CSVALPGQGRGYTF. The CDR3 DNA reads TGCAGCGTTGCCCTTCCGGGACAGGGACGTGGCTACACCTTC. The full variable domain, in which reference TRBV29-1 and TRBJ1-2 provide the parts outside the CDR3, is SAVISQKPSRDICQRGTSLTIQCQVDSQVTMMFWYRQQPGQSLTLIATANQGSEATYESGFVIDKFPISRPNLTFSTLTVSNMSPEDSSIYLCSVALPGQGRGYTFGSGTRLTVV.

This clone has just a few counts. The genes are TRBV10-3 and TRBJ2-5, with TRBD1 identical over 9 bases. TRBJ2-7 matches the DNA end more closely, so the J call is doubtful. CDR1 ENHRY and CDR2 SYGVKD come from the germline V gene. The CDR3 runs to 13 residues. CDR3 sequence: CAISWTGDYEQYF. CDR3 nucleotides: TGTGCCATCAGTTGGACAGGGGACTACGAGCAGTACTTC.

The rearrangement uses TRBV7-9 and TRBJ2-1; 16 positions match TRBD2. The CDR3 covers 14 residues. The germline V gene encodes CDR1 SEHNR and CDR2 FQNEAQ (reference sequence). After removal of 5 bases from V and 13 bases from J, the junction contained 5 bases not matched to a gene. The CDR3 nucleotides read TGTGCCAGCAGCCCAGGGACTAGCGGGAGGGCACAGTTCTTC. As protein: CASSPGTSGRAQFF.

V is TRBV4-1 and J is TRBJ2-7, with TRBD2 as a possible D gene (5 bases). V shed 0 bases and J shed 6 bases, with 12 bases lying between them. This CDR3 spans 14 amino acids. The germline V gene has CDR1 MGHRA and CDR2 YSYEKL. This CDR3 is CASSQDFGIGEQYF. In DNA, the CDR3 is TGCGCCAGCAGCCAAGATTTCGGGATAGGCGAGCAGTACTTC.

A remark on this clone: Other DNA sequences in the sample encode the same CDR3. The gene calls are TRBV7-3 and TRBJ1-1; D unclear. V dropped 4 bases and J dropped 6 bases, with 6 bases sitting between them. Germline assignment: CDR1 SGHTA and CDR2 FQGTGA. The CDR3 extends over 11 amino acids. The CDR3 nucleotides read TGTGCCAGCAGCTCCGGGGCTGAAGCTTTCTTT. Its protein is CASSSGAEAFF.

CDR3 loop: CASSARDRGETQYF. The DNA for the CDR3 is TGTGCCAGCAGCGCCCGGGACAGGGGTGAGACCCAGTACTTC. This chain connects TRBV11-2 to TRBJ2-5; 10 bases fit TRBD1. V gave up 5 bases and J gave up 5 bases; unmatched junction bases: 5. CDR3 size: 14 residues. Germline V gene data show CDR1 as SGHAT and CDR2 as FQNNGV.

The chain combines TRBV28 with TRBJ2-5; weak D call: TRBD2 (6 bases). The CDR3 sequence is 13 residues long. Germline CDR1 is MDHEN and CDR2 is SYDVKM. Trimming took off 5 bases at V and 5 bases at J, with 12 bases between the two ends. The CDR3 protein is CASSPTGGETQYF. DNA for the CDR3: TGTGCCAGCAGTCCCACAGGAGGGGAGACCCAGTACTTC. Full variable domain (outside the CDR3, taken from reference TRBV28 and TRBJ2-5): DVKVTQSSRYLVKRTGEKVFLECVQDMDHENMFWYRQDPGLGLRLIYFSYDVKMKEKGDIPEGYSVSREKKERFSLILESASTNQTSMYLCASSPTGGETQYFGPGTRLLVL.

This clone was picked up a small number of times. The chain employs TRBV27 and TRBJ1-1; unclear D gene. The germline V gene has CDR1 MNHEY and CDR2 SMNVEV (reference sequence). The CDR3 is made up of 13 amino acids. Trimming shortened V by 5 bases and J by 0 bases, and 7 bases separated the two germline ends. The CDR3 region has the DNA TGTGCCAGCAGTCAGTTCATGAACACTGAAGCTTTCTTT. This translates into CASSQFMNTEAFF.

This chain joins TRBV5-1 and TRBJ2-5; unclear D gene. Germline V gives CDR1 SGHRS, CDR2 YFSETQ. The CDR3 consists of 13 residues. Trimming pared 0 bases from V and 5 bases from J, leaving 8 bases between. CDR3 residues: CASSLGPRETQYF. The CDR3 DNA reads TGCGCCAGCAGCTTGGGGCCTAGGGAGACCCAGTACTTC.

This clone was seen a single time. CDR3 amino acids: CASSSWAGGLTNTEAFF. In DNA form, the CDR3 reads TGTGCCAGCAGCTCTTGGGCAGGAGGGTTAACGAACACTGAAGCTTTCTTT. The rearrangement uses TRBV11-2 and TRBJ1-1, with D unclear. Germline V gene data show CDR1 as SGHAT and CDR2 as FQNNGV. The CDR3 consists of 17 residues. V lost 4 bases and J 1 base, leaving 19 bases between the germline ends.